This passage covers 31 T cell receptor beta chains from one sample sequenced in a study of T-cell reconstitution after alpha-beta-depleted transplantation in children. The TCRbeta library incorporated unique molecular identifiers. MiXCR, applied by TCRdb to the PCR reads, yields one record per CDR3 protein. In the table there are 600,000 to 700,000 distinct CDR3 sequences, about 12% of which are singletons. The sample was PBMCs, taken before TCRalphabeta/CD19-depleted stem cell transplant. These receptors all come from a girl aged 2 to 10 with congenital amegakaryocytic thrombocytopenia, due to receive a stem cell transplant.

This clonotype was detected a few times. This chain uses TRBV24-1 with TRBJ1-2; TRBD1 matches at 11 bases. Germline trimming cut 4 bases from V and 7 bases from J; bases unmatched to any gene: 7. The CDR3 spans 15 residues. CDR1 is KGHDR, CDR2 SFDVKD, per germline. CDR3 sequence: CATSEPGQGGFGYTF. Written as DNA, the CDR3 is TGTGCCACCAGTGAACCGGGACAGGGGGGTTTTGGCTACACCTTC.

This chain joins TRBV11-1 and TRBJ2-7; D is possibly TRBD2 (6 bases). CDR3 length equals 19 residues. The V and J ends lost 4 bases and 2 bases respectively, with 27 bases between them. Per germline, CDR1 SGHAT and CDR2 FQDESV (reference sequence). The CDR3 DNA is TGTGCCAGCAGCTCTTTACGGGACTTTCCGGCTAAATCTACCTACGAGCAGTACTTC. This translates into CASSSLRDFPAKSTYEQYF.

The V and J genes are TRBV3-1 and TRBJ1-2; TRBD1 aligns across 7 bases. With 6 bases clipped from V and 8 bases from J, the junction kept 12 bases outside the gene matches. Germline loops: CDR1 LGHDT, CDR2 YNNKEL (reference sequence). The CDR3 length is 14 residues. CDR3 DNA: TGTGCCAGCAGTAGGGGGCCTCTAACAGAAGGCTACACCTTC. Its translation is CASSRGPLTEGYTF.

The chain recombines TRBV20-1 with TRBJ2-3; weak D call: TRBD2 (6 bases). In germline, CDR1 is DFQATT, CDR2 SNEGSKA (reference sequence). The CDR3 sequence is 16 residues long. V was clipped by 0 bases and J by 7 bases, with 20 bases between them. CDR3 in amino acids: CSARDVGRETLHTQYF. As DNA, the CDR3 is TGCAGTGCTAGAGATGTGGGGCGGGAAACCCTACATACGCAGTATTTT.

This clonotype was seen a few times. V and J are TRBV21-1 and TRBJ2-7; TRBD1, the D gene given by the table, was not confirmed from the DNA. TRBV21-1 is assigned pseudogene status. CDR3 length: 14 residues. The CDR3 DNA reads as TGTGCCAGCAGCAACTCCGTCGGGGGGTACGAGCAGTACTTC. Translation gives CASSNSVGGYEQYF.

The chain links TRBV20-1 to TRBJ2-1; D perhaps matches TRBD2 (5 bases). Germline loops: CDR1 DFQATT, CDR2 SNEGSKA (reference sequence). V gave up 5 bases and J gave up 0 bases, with 20 bases separating them. The CDR3 runs 17 residues. The CDR3 loop is CSAFTATRVSSYNEQFF. The CDR3 coding sequence is TGCAGTGCTTTTACAGCGACGAGGGTTAGCTCCTACAATGAGCAGTTCTTC.

This clonotype has ten or more counts. The chain carries TRBV15 and TRBJ2-5; D remains ambiguous. Looked up from germline, CDR1 is LNHNV and CDR2 is YYDKDF (reference sequence). The CDR3 sequence is 13 residues long. V lost 0 bases and J lost 5, with 7 bases in between. As DNA, the CDR3 is TGTGCCACCAGCAGAGATCATGTTGAGACCCAGTACTTC. Translation gives CATSRDHVETQYF. The complete variable domain, with remaining parts taken from reference TRBV15 and TRBJ2-5, reads DAMVIQNPRYQVTQFGKPVTLSCSQTLNHNVMYWYQQKSSQAPKLLFHYYDKDFNNEADTPDNFQSRRPNTSFCFLDIRSPGLGDTAMYLCATSRDHVETQYFGPGTRLLVL.

This clonotype was observed at least ten times. The chain couples TRBV5-1 to TRBJ2-3, with a tentative D call TRBD1 (5 bases). Per the germline V gene, CDR1 is SGHRS and CDR2 is YFSETQ. Trimming left V 1 base short and J 6 bases short, with 9 bases between. The CDR3 has 13 residues. The CDR3: CASSLWAGDTQYF. CDR3 DNA: TGCGCCAGCAGCTTGTGGGCAGGGGATACGCAGTATTTT.

This clonotype was observed many times. Written as DNA, the CDR3 is TGTGCCATCAGTGATGAGCCCCAAGAGACCCAGTACTTC. Its translation: CAISDEPQETQYF. The chain is built from TRBV10-3 and TRBJ2-5; D is unresolved. In germline, CDR1 is ENHRY, CDR2 SYGVKD. The CDR3 is 13 amino acids. V lost 3 bases, J lost 1 base, and 6 bases lay in between.

As for this clonotype: With a much larger clone just one base away, this may be a read error. The rearrangement joins TRBV20-1 to TRBJ2-1, with D tentatively TRBD1 (6 bases). Germline CDR1 DFQATT, CDR2 SNEGSKA (reference sequence). This CDR3 is 13 amino acids long. The CDR3 region has the DNA TGCAGTGCTGGGGAAGGGGGACGTAATGAGCAGCTCTTC. Protein sequence: CSAGEGGRNEQLF.

This clonotype was seen at least ten times. The rearrangement joins TRBV11-2 to TRBJ1-5, with D possibly being TRBD1 (5 bases). Germline-derived CDR1 and CDR2 are SGHAT and FQNNGV. This CDR3 has 15 residues. With 5 bases removed from V and 4 bases from J, the gap between germline ends came to 15 bases. The CDR3 nucleotides read TGTGCCAGCAGCCGACTGGGGGATAGAAATCAGCCCCAGCATTTT. This sequence encodes CASSRLGDRNQPQHF.

This clonotype was seen many times. This chain links TRBV5-1 with TRBJ2-1; 9 bases align to TRBD2. Germline-derived CDR1 and CDR2 are SGHRS and YFSETQ. V trimming: 0 bases; J trimming: 1 base; junction bases outside the gene matches: 5. The CDR3 consists of 17 residues. As DNA, the CDR3 is TGCGCCAGCAGCTTGGCTAGCGGGACTCTATCCTACAATGAGCAGTTCTTC. Its translation is CASSLASGTLSYNEQFF.

The chain uses TRBV5-1 and TRBJ1-5; the D gene is possibly TRBD1 (5 bases). Germline assignment: CDR1 SGHRS and CDR2 YFSETQ. The CDR3 consists of 16 residues. Between the trimmed V and J ends, which lost 0 bases and 5 bases, there was a span of 15 bases. CDR3 sequence reads: CASSLGDRSGDQPQHF. The CDR3 nucleotides read TGCGCCAGCAGCTTGGGGGACCGGAGCGGGGATCAGCCCCAGCATTTT. Full variable domain (outside the CDR3, taken from reference TRBV5-1 and TRBJ1-5): KAGVTQTPRYLIKTRGQQVTLSCSPISGHRSVSWYQQTPGQGLQFLFEYFSETQRNKGNFPGRFSGRQFSNSRSEMNVSTLELGDSALYLCASSLGDRSGDQPQHFGDGTRLSIL.

This chain uses TRBV3-1 with TRBJ2-5, with 8 bases aligning to TRBD2. The germline V gene encodes CDR1 LGHDT and CDR2 YNNKEL (reference sequence). The CDR3 runs 14 residues. After removal of 3 bases from V and 6 bases from J, the junction contained 6 bases not matched to a gene. The CDR3 DNA follows: TGTGCCAGCAGCCAGTTGAGCGGGAGCAAGACCCAGTACTTC. It encodes CASSQLSGSKTQYF.

This clonotype appeared many times. The V gene is TRBV12-3 or TRBV12-4, the J gene TRBJ2-3; 8 bases agree with TRBD2. The CDR3 loop spans 17 amino acids. The V segment lost 0 bases and the J segment 1 base; nucleotides outside the gene matches: 6. CDR3 amino acids: CASSLARGVEGTDTQYF. Here the CDR3 DNA reads TGTGCCAGCAGTTTAGCGCGGGGGGTAGAGGGCACAGATACGCAGTATTTT.

This clonotype was observed many times. This chain's CDR3 is CASSLGAFQREGHSYNEQFF. The CDR3 coding sequence is TGTGCCAGCAGCTTGGGCGCGTTCCAGCGGGAGGGCCACTCCTACAATGAGCAGTTCTTC. The chain has TRBV7-7 and TRBJ2-1; 10 bases match TRBD2. Trimming removed 3 bases from V and 0 bases from J; junction bases left unmatched: 14. This CDR3 has 20 residues. Looked up from germline, CDR1 is SSHAT and CDR2 is FNYEAQ (reference sequence). The variable domain in full, with the rest retrieved from reference TRBV7-7 and TRBJ2-1, is GAGVSQSPRYKVTKRGQDVTLRCDPISSHATLYWYQQALGQGPEFLTYFNYEAQPDKSGLPSDRFSAERPEGSISTLTIQRTEQRDSAMYRCASSLGAFQREGHSYNEQFFGPGTRLTVL.

This chain connects TRBV7-9 to TRBJ2-1; no definite D call. The V gene's germline CDR1 is SEHNR and CDR2 FQNEAQ (reference sequence). This CDR3 region has 13 residues. Trimming pared 8 bases from V and 0 bases from J, leaving 8 bases between. The CDR3 DNA reads as TGTGCCAGCGCTGCCCCCTCCTACAATGAGCAGTTCTTC. Encoded protein: CASAAPSYNEQFF.

Note on this clonotype: One end of the junction fails to match germline, which may point to a read error. DNA of the CDR3: TGTGCCAGCAGCCCGCCGGGACAGGCCCTATGCTTT. It translates to CASSPPGQALCF. The chain links TRBV28 to TRBJ2-3, with 8 bases matching TRBD1. The length of the CDR3 is 12 residues. CDR1 is MDHEN and CDR2 is SYDVKM in the germline V gene.

This sequence joins TRBV6-2 or TRBV6-3 and TRBJ2-5; no firm D call. Germline V CDR1 and CDR2: MNHEY, SVGEGT. There are 14 residues in the CDR3. V gave up 7 bases and J gave up 1 base, with 13 bases separating them. The chain's CDR3 is CASTLTTIQETQYF. In nucleotides, the CDR3 is TGTGCCAGCACCCTTACTACTATCCAAGAGACCCAGTACTTC.

J is TRBJ2-5 and V is TRBV5-1; D possibly corresponds to TRBD2 (5 bases). V shed 6 bases and J shed 5 bases, with 11 bases lying between them. The CDR3 totals 12 residues. Per the germline V gene, CDR1 is SGHRS and CDR2 is YFSETQ. CDR3 sequence (DNA): TGCGCCAGCATCGCCCGAGGGGAGACCCAGTACTTC. It encodes CASIARGETQYF.

This clonotype was counted at least ten times. The chain uses TRBV5-1 and TRBJ2-7, with TRBD1 matching over 8 bases. The V segment lost 2 bases and the J segment 4 bases; nucleotides outside the gene matches: 5. The CDR3 loop spans 14 amino acids. CDR1 and CDR2 (germline): SGHRS, YFSETQ. The CDR3 DNA reads as TGCGCCAGCAGCTTTCCGGGACAGGCATACGAGCAGTACTTC. Protein product: CASSFPGQAYEQYF.

This clonotype has a count of ten or more. The chain couples TRBV28 to TRBJ2-7; D gene unclear. This CDR3 is 13 amino acids long. V shed 5 bases and J shed 2 bases, with 10 bases lying between them. Per germline, CDR1 MDHEN and CDR2 SYDVKM. In nucleotides, the CDR3 is TGTGCCAGCAGTACGAACGGACCCTACGAGCAGTACTTC. Its translation: CASSTNGPYEQYF.

This clonotype was seen only a few times. This chain links TRBV5-1 with TRBJ2-1; D might be TRBD2 (6 bases). Trimming took off 7 bases at V and 9 bases at J, with 20 bases between the two ends. CDR1 and CDR2 from the germline V gene are SGHRS and YFSETQ. This CDR3 contains 14 residues. The CDR3 DNA reads TGCGCCAGCTCCGTTACTCGCGGAGGGGTTGAGCAGTTCTTC. Protein sequence: CASSVTRGGVEQFF.

This clonotype has just a few counts. V and J are TRBV4-1 and TRBJ2-1; 7 bases agree with TRBD2. J lost 3 bases, V lost 0 bases, and 5 bases had no gene match. The CDR3 runs 16 residues. Germline loops: CDR1 MGHRA, CDR2 YSYEKL. The CDR3 loop is CASSQESGGNYNEQFF. The CDR3 DNA follows: TGCGCCAGCAGCCAAGAGTCGGGAGGAAACTACAATGAGCAGTTCTTC.

This clonotype was recorded a few times. The chain combines TRBV20-1 with TRBJ2-7; possible D gene TRBD1, 6 bases. Between the trimmed V and J ends, which lost 5 bases and 0 bases, there was a span of 14 bases. CDR1 DFQATT and CDR2 SNEGSKA come from the germline V gene (reference sequence). The CDR3 is 14 amino acids. CDR3 nucleotide sequence: TGCAGTGCTCGACAGGACCCTACCTCCTACGAGCAGTACTTC. It encodes CSARQDPTSYEQYF.

The chain links TRBV5-1 to TRBJ1-1, with D uncertain. The CDR3 is made up of 13 amino acids. The germline V gene has CDR1 SGHRS and CDR2 YFSETQ. Trimming shortened V by 0 bases and J by 8 bases, and 11 bases separated the two germline ends. CDR3 in DNA: TGCGCCAGCAGCTTGGATGCGGGAAACGAAGCTTTCTTT. As protein: CASSLDAGNEAFF.

This chain uses TRBV4-1 with TRBJ1-2, with 9 bases identical to TRBD1. The CDR3 covers 14 residues. Germline CDR1 is MGHRA and CDR2 is YSYEKL. The V and J ends lost 6 bases and 7 bases, in that order; junction bases with no gene match: 9. CDR3 sequence (DNA): TGCGCCAGCAGTCTTGGGACAGGGATTAGTGGCTACACCTTC. Translated: CASSLGTGISGYTF.

The V gene is TRBV20-1, the J gene TRBJ2-3, with TRBD2 as a possible D gene (6 bases). The CDR3 has 15 residues. Trimming took off 6 bases at V and 0 bases at J, with 16 bases between the two ends. The V gene's germline CDR1 is DFQATT and CDR2 SNEGSKA (reference sequence). CDR3 amino acids: CSAAGPTRSTDTQYF. CDR3 DNA: TGCAGTGCGGCGGGACCGACTCGTAGCACAGATACGCAGTATTTT.

This clonotype has at least ten counts. CDR3 residues: CASSFYLTSGKWSSYNEQFF. CDR3 coding DNA: TGTGCCAGCAGCTTCTATCTCACTAGCGGGAAATGGAGCTCCTACAATGAGCAGTTCTTC. This chain connects TRBV11-2 to TRBJ2-1, with 10 bases that match TRBD2. Germline assignment: CDR1 SGHAT and CDR2 FQNNGV. V gave up 3 bases and J gave up 0 bases; unmatched junction bases: 14. The CDR3 extends over 20 amino acids.

This clonotype was seen repeatedly, ten times or more. The V and J genes are TRBV6-1 and TRBJ1-6, with no clear D. The CDR3 sequence is 16 residues long. Trimming took off 6 bases at V and 2 bases at J, with 14 bases between the two ends. In germline, CDR1 is MNHNS, CDR2 SASEGT. CDR3 sequence: CASRSMEGTYNSPLHF. Written as DNA, the CDR3 is TGTGCCAGCAGATCCATGGAGGGTACCTATAATTCACCCCTCCACTTT.

Worth noting for this clonotype: A much larger clone lies a single base off, so this may be a read error. J is TRBJ2-1 and V is TRBV24-1; tentatively, D is TRBD2 (5 bases). The germline gives CDR1 KGHDR, CDR2 SFDVKD. The CDR3 spans 14 residues. The DNA for the CDR3 is TGTGCCACCAGAGATTATGGAGGTTGGGATGAGCAGTTCTTC. Its translation is CATRDYGGWDEQFF.